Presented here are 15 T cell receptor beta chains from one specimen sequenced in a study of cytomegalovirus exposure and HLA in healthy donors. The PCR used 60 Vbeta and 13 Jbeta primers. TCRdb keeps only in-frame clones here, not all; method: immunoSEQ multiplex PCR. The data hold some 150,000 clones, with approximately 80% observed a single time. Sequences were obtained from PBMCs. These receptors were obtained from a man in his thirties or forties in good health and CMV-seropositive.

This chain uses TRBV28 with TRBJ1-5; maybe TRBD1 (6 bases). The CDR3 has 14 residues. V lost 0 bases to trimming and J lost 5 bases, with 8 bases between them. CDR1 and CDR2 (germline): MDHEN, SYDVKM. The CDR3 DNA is TGTGCCAGCAGTTTATGGACAGGAGATCAGCCCCAGCATTTT. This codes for CASSLWTGDQPQHF.

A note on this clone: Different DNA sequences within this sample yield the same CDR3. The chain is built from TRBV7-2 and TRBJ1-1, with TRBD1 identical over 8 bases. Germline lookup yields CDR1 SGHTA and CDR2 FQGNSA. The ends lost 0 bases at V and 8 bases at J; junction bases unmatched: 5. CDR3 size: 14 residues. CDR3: CASSLAGTGVEAFF. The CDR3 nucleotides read TGTGCCAGCAGCTTAGCTGGGACAGGAGTAGAAGCTTTCTTT.

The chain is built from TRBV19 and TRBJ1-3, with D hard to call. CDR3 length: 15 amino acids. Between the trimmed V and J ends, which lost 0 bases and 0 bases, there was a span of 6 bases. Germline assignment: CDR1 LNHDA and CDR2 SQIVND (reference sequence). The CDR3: CASSIDRSSGNTIYF. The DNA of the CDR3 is TGTGCCAGTAGTATAGACCGGAGCTCTGGAAACACCATATATTTT. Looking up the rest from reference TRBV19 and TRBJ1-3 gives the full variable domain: DGGITQSPKYLFRKEGQNVTLSCEQNLNHDAMYWYRQDPGQGLRLIYYSQIVNDFQKGDIAEGYSVSREKKESFPLTVTSAQKNPTAFYLCASSIDRSSGNTIYFGEGSWLTVV.

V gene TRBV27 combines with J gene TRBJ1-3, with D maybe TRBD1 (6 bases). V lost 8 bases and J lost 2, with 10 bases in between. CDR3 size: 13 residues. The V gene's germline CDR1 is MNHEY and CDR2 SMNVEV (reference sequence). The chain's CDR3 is CASRYRAGNTIYF. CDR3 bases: TGTGCCAGCCGATACAGGGCTGGAAACACCATATATTTT.

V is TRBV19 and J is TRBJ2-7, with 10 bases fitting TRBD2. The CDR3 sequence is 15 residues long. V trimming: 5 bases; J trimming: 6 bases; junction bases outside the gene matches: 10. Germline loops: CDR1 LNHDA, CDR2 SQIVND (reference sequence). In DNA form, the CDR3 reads TGTGCCAGTAGTCCCCGGGCTAGCGGGAGCCGCGAGCAGTACTTC. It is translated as CASSPRASGSREQYF. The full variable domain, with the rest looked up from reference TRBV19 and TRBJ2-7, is DGGITQSPKYLFRKEGQNVTLSCEQNLNHDAMYWYRQDPGQGLRLIYYSQIVNDFQKGDIAEGYSVSREKKESFPLTVTSAQKNPTAFYLCASSPRASGSREQYFGPGTRLTVT.

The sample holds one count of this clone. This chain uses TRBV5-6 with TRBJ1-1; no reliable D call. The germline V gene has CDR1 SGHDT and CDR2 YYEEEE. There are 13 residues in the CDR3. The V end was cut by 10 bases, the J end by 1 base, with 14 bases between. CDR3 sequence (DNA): TGTGCCTGGAGTCCACGGGGGAACACTGAAGCTTTCTTT. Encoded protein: CAWSPRGNTEAFF.

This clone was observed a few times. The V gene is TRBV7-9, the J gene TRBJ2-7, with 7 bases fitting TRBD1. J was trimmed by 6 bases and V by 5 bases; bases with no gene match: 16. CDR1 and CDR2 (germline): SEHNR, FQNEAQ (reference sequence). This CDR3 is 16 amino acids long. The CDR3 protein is CASSPRIDRAGSEQYF. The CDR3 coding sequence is TGTGCCAGCAGCCCCCGAATCGACAGGGCGGGCTCCGAGCAGTACTTC.

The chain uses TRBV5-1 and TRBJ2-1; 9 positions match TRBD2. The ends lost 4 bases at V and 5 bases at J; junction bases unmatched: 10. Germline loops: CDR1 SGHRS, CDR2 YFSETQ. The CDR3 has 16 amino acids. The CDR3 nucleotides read TGCGCCAGCAGCCTTACCACTCTAGCGGGAAACAATGAGCAGTTCTTC. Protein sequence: CASSLTTLAGNNEQFF.

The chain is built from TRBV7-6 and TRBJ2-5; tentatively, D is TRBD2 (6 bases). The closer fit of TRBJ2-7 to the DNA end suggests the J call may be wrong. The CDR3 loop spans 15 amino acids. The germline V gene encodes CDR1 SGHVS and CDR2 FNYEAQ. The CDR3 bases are TGTGCCAGCAGCTTAGAAGGAGGGGCGGGCTACGAGCAGTACTTC. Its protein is CASSLEGGAGYEQYF.

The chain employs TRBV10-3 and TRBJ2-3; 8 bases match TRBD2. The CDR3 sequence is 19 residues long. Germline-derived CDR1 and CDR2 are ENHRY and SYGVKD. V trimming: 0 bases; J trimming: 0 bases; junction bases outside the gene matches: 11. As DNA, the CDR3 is TGTGCCATCAGTGAGTCGGGTAGCGGGATCGAACTTAGCACAGATACGCAGTATTTT. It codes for CAISESGSGIELSTDTQYF.

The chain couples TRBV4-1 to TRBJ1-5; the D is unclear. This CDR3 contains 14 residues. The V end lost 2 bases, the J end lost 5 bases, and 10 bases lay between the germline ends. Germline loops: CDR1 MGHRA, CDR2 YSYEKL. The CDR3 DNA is TGCGCCAGCAGCCAAACCGACAATCATCAGCCCCAGCATTTT. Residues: CASSQTDNHQPQHF.

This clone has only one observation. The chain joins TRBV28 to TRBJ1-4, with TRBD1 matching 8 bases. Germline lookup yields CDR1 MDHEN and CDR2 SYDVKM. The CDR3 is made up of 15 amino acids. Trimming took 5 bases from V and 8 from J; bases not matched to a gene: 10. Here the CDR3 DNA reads TGTGCCAGCAGTGCCCGACAGGGGACGGGAGAAAAACTGTTTTTT. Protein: CASSARQGTGEKLFF.

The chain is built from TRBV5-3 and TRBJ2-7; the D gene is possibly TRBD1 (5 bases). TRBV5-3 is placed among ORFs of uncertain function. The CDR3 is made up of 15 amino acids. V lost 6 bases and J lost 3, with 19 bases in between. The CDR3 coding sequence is TGTGCCAGAACCAATTGTGCAGGGTGGAACTACGAGCAGTACTTC. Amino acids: CARTNCAGWNYEQYF.

CDR3 sequence reads: CASSSPRVVVNEQYF. CDR3 bases: TGTGCCAGCAGTAGTCCTCGGGTAGTAGTAAACGAGCAGTACTTC. The chain couples TRBV28 to TRBJ2-5; D gene ambiguous. The J call is uncertain, as TRBJ2-7 better fits the DNA end. The germline CDR1 and CDR2 sequences are MDHEN and SYDVKM. The CDR3 extends over 15 amino acids.

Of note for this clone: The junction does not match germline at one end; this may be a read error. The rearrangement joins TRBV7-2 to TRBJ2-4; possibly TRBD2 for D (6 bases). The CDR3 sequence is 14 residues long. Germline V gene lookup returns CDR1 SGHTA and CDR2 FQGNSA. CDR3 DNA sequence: TGTGCCAGCAGCTTAGGCGGAGGGCAAAACAGTCAGTACTTC. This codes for CASSLGGGQNSQYF.